The subject of this entry is one T cell receptor (beta chain). Its antigen is not known. These data come from a study of T cell responses to AZD1222 COVID-19 vaccine. This table comes from immunoSEQ multiplex PCR, and its TCRdb copy is limited to in-frame clones, with some not included. The data contain about 70,000 clones, around 85% of them seen just once; the ten biggest clones take up roughly 21%. The study, taken as a whole, reports: White British ancestry dominated among donors, who included more females, and clonal diversity was possibly underestimated.

The CDR3 sequence is 13 residues long. Germline V gene data show CDR1 as GTSNPN and CDR2 as SVGIG (reference sequence). The V gene end was trimmed by 2 bases and the J gene end by 11 bases; junction bases not matched to a gene: 4. This receptor was obtained from an adult in good health. The chain uses TRBV30 and TRBJ2-1, with 12 bases lining up with TRBD2. The input for sequencing was peripheral blood, taken on day 0 of AZD1222 vaccination. CDR3 residues: CAWSPLAGGQQFF. CDR3 DNA: TGTGCCTGGAGTCCCCTAGCGGGAGGGCAGCAGTTCTTC.